These 26 T cell receptor beta chains came from one sample sequenced in a study of T cell repertoires in cytomegalovirus infection. TCRdb recomputed calls from the reads with MiXCR, one row per CDR3 protein. The table shows 110,000 to 150,000 distinct CDR3 sequences, with approximately 30% occurring only once. No antigens are known for them. The sequences come from CD8+ T cells from cultured PBMCs, collected from culture after CMV antigen stimulation. The receptors originated from a human donor in good health (CMV status not recorded). Some clones in this sample may be carry-over from other donors' samples.

This clonotype showed up many times. The chain combines TRBV29-1 with TRBJ2-2; maybe TRBD2 (6 bases). Germline V gives CDR1 SQVTM, CDR2 ANQGSEA. The V gene lost 1 base and the J gene lost 4 bases, with 19 bases spanning the gap. There are 17 residues in the CDR3. CDR3 sequence reads: CSVEARGTQAVTGELFF. The DNA for the CDR3 is TGCAGCGTTGAAGCCCGGGGGACCCAGGCCGTCACCGGGGAGCTGTTTTTT.

The chain joins TRBV11-3 to TRBJ2-1; possibly TRBD1 or TRBD2 for D (5 bases each). Germline lookup yields CDR1 SGHNT and CDR2 YENEEA. The CDR3 loop spans 13 amino acids. The germline V and J ends were trimmed by 1 base and 10 bases, with 11 bases remaining between them. The CDR3 region has the DNA TGTGCCAGCAGCTTAGTAAGGGGACGAGAGCAGTTCTTC. Translated: CASSLVRGREQFF.

The chain carries TRBV6-6 and TRBJ2-3, with D possibly matching TRBD2 (5 bases). V shed 6 bases and J shed 2 bases, with 15 bases lying between them. The CDR3 has 15 residues. Germline V gene lookup returns CDR1 MNHNY and CDR2 SVGAGI (reference sequence). The CDR3 DNA is TGTGCCAGCAGCGCAAAACTAGAAGTCACAGATACGCAGTATTTT. Translating it yields CASSAKLEVTDTQYF.

The CDR3 region is CASSLDGTGLAGTQYF. CDR3 DNA sequence: TGTGCCAGCAGCTTGGACGGTACGGGACTAGCTGGTACGCAGTATTTT. The V gene is TRBV7-9, the J gene TRBJ2-3; 9 bases fit TRBD2. CDR1 and CDR2 from the germline V gene are SEHNR and FQNEAQ (reference sequence). V lost 3 bases, J lost 8 bases, and 12 bases stayed unmatched. This CDR3 is 16 amino acids long.

The rearrangement joins TRBV20-1 to TRBJ1-2; D may be TRBD1 (5 bases). The CDR3 spans 14 residues. CDR1 is DFQATT, CDR2 SNEGSKA, per germline (reference sequence). Trimming removed 3 bases from V and 5 bases from J, with 16 bases in between. DNA of the CDR3: TGCAGTGCTAGGAGGGACCTCCTAGGATATGGCTACACCTTC. It codes for CSARRDLLGYGYTF.

A few counts support this clonotype. This chain joins TRBV6-5 and TRBJ1-1; unclear D gene. The CDR3 has 13 amino acids. CDR1 MNHEY and CDR2 SVGAGI come from the germline V gene. V was pared by 2 bases and J by 1 base, with 5 bases between. CDR3 coding DNA: TGTGCCAGCAGTTACGCGTGGAACACTGAAGCTTTCTTT. Translated, it gives CASSYAWNTEAFF.

The CDR3: CASSYGTGNTEAFF. DNA of the CDR3: TGTGCCAGCAGTTATGGGACAGGGAACACTGAAGCTTTCTTT. The chain uses TRBV27 and TRBJ1-1, with 8 bases that match TRBD1. The CDR3 spans 14 residues. The V gene end was trimmed by 4 bases and the J gene end by 1 base; junction bases not matched to a gene: 2. From germline, CDR1 is MNHEY and CDR2 SMNVEV (reference sequence).

This rearrangement joins TRBV28 to TRBJ2-2; D perhaps matches TRBD1 (5 bases). The germline V gene has CDR1 MDHEN and CDR2 SYDVKM. This CDR3 is built from 16 residues. Trimming took off 6 bases at V and 0 bases at J, with 14 bases between the two ends. The CDR3 DNA reads TGTGCCAGCAGAACCTTACAGGCTTCGAACACCGGGGAGCTGTTTTTT. As protein: CASRTLQASNTGELFF.

A few counts support this clonotype. The chain uses TRBV7-9 and TRBJ2-7; 7 positions match TRBD1. J lost 5 bases, V lost 4 bases, and 5 bases had no gene match. The germline V gene has CDR1 SEHNR and CDR2 FQNEAQ (reference sequence). The CDR3 spans 13 residues. CDR3: CASSSRQGHEQYF. Here the CDR3 DNA reads TGTGCCAGCAGCTCAAGACAGGGTCACGAGCAGTACTTC.

This rearrangement joins TRBV2 to TRBJ1-5; D remains unclear. This CDR3 spans 15 amino acids. V was shortened by 5 bases and J by 1 base, with 12 bases between the two germline ends. The germline gives CDR1 SNHLY, CDR2 FYNNEI. CDR3 DNA: TGTGCCAGCAGTCGTGACCCTTCCAGCAATCAGCCCCAGCATTTT. Its protein is CASSRDPSSNQPQHF.

The chain combines TRBV19 with TRBJ2-1, with TRBD2 matching over 10 bases. This CDR3 contains 16 residues. CDR1 is LNHDA and CDR2 is SQIVND in the germline V gene (reference sequence). V was clipped by 2 bases and J by 3 bases; unmatched bases: 4. The CDR3, as DNA: TGTGCCAGTAGTATACAGTCTAGCGGGGGCTACAATGAGCAGTTCTTC. This translates into CASSIQSSGGYNEQFF.

The rearrangement uses TRBV6-1 and TRBJ1-6, with TRBD1 identical over 8 bases. With V trimmed by 0 bases and J by 10 bases, 8 bases remained unmatched. Germline V lookup: CDR1 MNHNS, CDR2 SASEGT. The CDR3 loop spans 16 amino acids. The CDR3 sequence: CASSEAWTGLYSPLHF. The CDR3 DNA reads as TGTGCCAGCAGTGAAGCCTGGACAGGGTTGTACTCACCCCTCCACTTT.

J is TRBJ2-5 and V is TRBV7-6; 12 nucleotides line up with TRBD2. The germline gives CDR1 SGHVS, CDR2 FNYEAQ. Germline trimming cut 5 bases from V and 5 bases from J; bases unmatched to any gene: 3. The CDR3 sequence is 14 residues long. CDR3 bases: TGTGCCAGCAGCGGACTAGCGGGGTCTGAGACCCAGTACTTC. Protein product: CASSGLAGSETQYF.

The chain uses TRBV27 and TRBJ2-3, with 15 bases identical to TRBD2. From germline, CDR1 is MNHEY and CDR2 SMNVEV (reference sequence). The trim removed 5 bases at V and 2 bases at J, leaving 11 bases unmatched. This CDR3 comprises 19 residues. The CDR3 loop is CASSLYMGLAGGITDTQYF. The CDR3 DNA reads as TGTGCCAGCAGTCTATACATGGGACTAGCGGGGGGAATCACAGATACGCAGTATTTT.

The chain links TRBV19 to TRBJ1-5; the D is unclear. V lost 6 bases and J 0 bases, leaving 12 bases between the germline ends. The CDR3 length is 15 residues. Germline values: CDR1 LNHDA, CDR2 SQIVND (reference sequence). The CDR3, as DNA: TGTGCCAGTAGGATCAGACATTCTAGCAATCAGCCCCAGCATTTT. It yields the protein CASRIRHSSNQPQHF. Variable domain in full (rest from reference TRBV19 and TRBJ1-5): DGGITQSPKYLFRKEGQNVTLSCEQNLNHDAMYWYRQDPGQGLRLIYYSQIVNDFQKGDIAEGYSVSREKKESFPLTVTSAQKNPTAFYLCASRIRHSSNQPQHFGDGTRLSIL.

The CDR3 region has the DNA TGTGCCAGCAGGGGGGCAACTTCCCTAGCGGGGGGGATCCATGAGCAGTTCTTC. The encoded protein is CASRGATSLAGGIHEQFF. V usage is TRBV25-1 and J usage is TRBJ2-1; TRBD2 agrees at 12 bases. CDR3 length: 18 residues. After removal of 6 bases from V and 8 bases from J, the junction contained 17 bases not matched to a gene. The germline CDR1 and CDR2 sequences are MGHDK and SYGVNS. Using reference TRBV25-1 and TRBJ2-1 for the parts outside the CDR3, the full variable domain is EADIYQTPRYLVIGTGKKITLECSQTMGHDKMYWYQQDPGMELHLIHYSYGVNSTEKGDLSSESTVSRIRTEHFPLTLESARPSHTSQYLCASRGATSLAGGIHEQFFGPGTRLTVL.

This clonotype was seen a handful of times. This sequence joins TRBV7-6 and TRBJ1-2, with D hard to call. Germline V gene lookup returns CDR1 SGHVS and CDR2 FNYEAQ. CDR3 length: 13 amino acids. Deletions cut 3 bases from V and 0 bases from J, with 5 bases between. CDR3 region: CASSFLSNYGYTF. CDR3 DNA sequence: TGTGCCAGCAGCTTCCTCTCTAACTATGGCTACACCTTC.

This clonotype occurred a few times. The chain couples TRBV20-1 to TRBJ2-5; tentatively, D is TRBD1 (7 bases). Germline values: CDR1 DFQATT, CDR2 SNEGSKA (reference sequence). The CDR3 covers 17 residues. Trimming cost V 0 bases and J 5 bases, with 22 bases left between them. In DNA, the CDR3 is TGCAGTGCTAGAGACAGGGGGGCGGGCGGGCAGGGGGAGACCCAGTACTTC. This encodes CSARDRGAGGQGETQYF.

This clonotype was picked up a small number of times. V usage is TRBV15 and J usage is TRBJ2-7; D call uncertain. From germline, CDR1 is LNHNV and CDR2 YYDKDF (reference sequence). V was trimmed by 5 bases and J by 3 bases, leaving 11 bases between them. The CDR3 loop spans 13 amino acids. CDR3 sequence: CATSPGLNYEQYF. DNA for the CDR3: TGTGCCACCAGCCCCGGGTTAAACTACGAGCAGTACTTC. Full variable domain (outside the CDR3, taken from reference TRBV15 and TRBJ2-7): DAMVIQNPRYQVTQFGKPVTLSCSQTLNHNVMYWYQQKSSQAPKLLFHYYDKDFNNEADTPDNFQSRRPNTSFCFLDIRSPGLGDTAMYLCATSPGLNYEQYFGPGTRLTVT.

In this sample, this clonotype turned up a few times. V is TRBV29-1 and J is TRBJ2-7, with 10 bases matching TRBD1. This CDR3 has 16 residues. Germline CDR1 SQVTM, CDR2 ANQGSEA. J lost 9 bases, V lost 0 bases, and 14 bases had no gene match. The CDR3 here is CSVEDSKGTGEVGQYF. As DNA, the CDR3 is TGCAGCGTTGAAGATTCTAAGGGGACAGGGGAGGTAGGGCAGTACTTC.

V usage is TRBV12-3 or TRBV12-4 and J usage is TRBJ1-1; D is unclear. Trimming removed 6 bases from V and 4 bases from J, with 12 bases in between. The CDR3 totals 13 residues. CDR3 protein: CASRAGEATEAFF. The CDR3 nucleotides are TGTGCCAGCAGAGCTGGGGAGGCCACTGAAGCTTTCTTT.

The chain recombines TRBV2 with TRBJ1-3, with D maybe TRBD1 (6 bases). Germline values: CDR1 SNHLY, CDR2 FYNNEI. Trimming cost V 7 bases and J 4 bases, with 32 bases left between them. The CDR3 spans 20 residues. The CDR3 DNA reads TGTGCCAGCACCGGTATTAGGACAGAAGATACCTTCCTGTGGGGAAACACCATATATTTT. Its protein is CASTGIRTEDTFLWGNTIYF.

This rearrangement joins TRBV27 to TRBJ2-2; 9 positions match TRBD1. Trimming took 1 base from V and 4 from J; bases not matched to a gene: 4. In germline, CDR1 is MNHEY, CDR2 SMNVEV (reference sequence). This CDR3 has 16 amino acids. CDR3 loop: CASSLWGDRVTGELFF. The CDR3 DNA follows: TGTGCCAGCAGTTTATGGGGGGACAGGGTCACCGGGGAGCTGTTTTTT.

J is TRBJ2-2 and V is TRBV11-2; TRBD1 aligns across 8 bases. Germline values: CDR1 SGHAT, CDR2 FQNNGV. CDR3 size: 15 residues. V trimming: 5 bases; J trimming: 6 bases; junction bases outside the gene matches: 8. CDR3 residues: CASSPGGIVPGELFF. For the CDR3, the DNA is TGTGCCAGCAGCCCAGGGGGCATCGTACCCGGGGAGCTGTTTTTT.

The chain is built from TRBV6-6 and TRBJ1-5, with TRBD1 identical over 7 bases. The V segment lost 6 bases and the J segment 3 bases; nucleotides outside the gene matches: 8. The germline gives CDR1 MNHNY, CDR2 SVGAGI (reference sequence). This CDR3 is 15 amino acids long. The CDR3 protein is CASSTTGALNQPQHF. DNA of the CDR3: TGTGCCAGCAGCACCACAGGGGCCCTCAATCAGCCCCAGCATTTT.

The J gene is TRBJ2-7, the V gene TRBV7-9, with 8 bases lining up with TRBD1. CDR1 is SEHNR, CDR2 FQNEAQ, per germline (reference sequence). This CDR3 contains 15 residues. V lost 5 bases and J lost 9; bases outside the gene matches: 15. The CDR3 DNA is TGTGCCAGCAGCCTAGGGACAGGAGACTACGGGGGGCAGTACTTC. Translating it yields CASSLGTGDYGGQYF.